This note documents a single T cell receptor (beta chain) sequence. The data belong to a study of blood T cell repertoires in COVID-19. Across the study: Acute and convalescent COVID-19 specimens originated in the United States, Italy and Spain. PBMCs, B-cell-depleted T cells, or T cells were the source of the cDNA or gDNA that made up the material.

Those enrolled in Seattle joined during active infection and were followed longitudinally afterward. Trimming took 7 bases from V and 0 from J, leaving 9 bases between them. The CDR3 spans 12 residues. In germline, CDR1 is SQVTM, CDR2 ANQGSEA. As originally analysed: Reference gene primer amplification yielded estimated nucleated cell counts. TCRdb's copy holds only in-frame clones and misses some; the assay was immunoSEQ multiplex PCR. That table supplies the V and J calls and clone size; D and trimming were determined from the DNA. The table lists some 520,000 clones, roughly nine tenths of them singletons.

The chain is built from TRBV29-1 and TRBJ1-1, with D tentatively TRBD1 (5 bases). Source material: peripheral blood. The sequence derives from a man aged 18-30 years with COVID-19, enrolled during active disease. Here the CDR3 reads CSAGGMNTEAFF. The DNA for the CDR3 is TGCAGCGCCGGGGGAATGAACACTGAAGCTTTCTTT.